This T cell receptor (beta chain) emerged from a study of cytomegalovirus exposure and HLA in healthy donors. Study observations and caveats: Sequences of the TCR beta chain were said to predict the HLA-A and HLA-B alleles of most subjects accurately. HLA allele associations emerged for 17,000 or so TCR beta sequences in a later analysis, at 0.05 false discovery rate.

A word on this clone: The target antigen is unknown.

Vbeta (60) and Jbeta (13) primers were used in the PCR. TCRdb keeps only in-frame clones here, not all; method: immunoSEQ multiplex PCR. The table lists about 200,000 clones, 75% to 85% of them singletons. The germline V gene encodes CDR1 SNHLY and CDR2 FYNNEI. V gave up 3 bases and J gave up 3 bases, with 10 bases separating them. CDR3 length equals 14 residues. The chain is built from TRBV2 and TRBJ2-3; TRBD1 is a possible D gene (6 bases). What was sequenced was PBMCs. This TCR came from a woman in her fifties or sixties in good health and CMV-seropositive. The CDR3 nucleotides read TGTGCCAGCAGTGAGGGGGCGCCTACAGATACGCAGTATTTT. It specifies CASSEGAPTDTQYF. The full variable domain, completed using reference TRBV2 and TRBJ2-3, is EPEVTQTPSHQVTQMGQEVILRCVPISNHLYFYWYRQILGQKVEFLVSFYNNEISEKSEIFDDQFSVERPDGSNFTLKIRSTKLEDSAMYFCASSEGAPTDTQYFGPGTRLTVL.